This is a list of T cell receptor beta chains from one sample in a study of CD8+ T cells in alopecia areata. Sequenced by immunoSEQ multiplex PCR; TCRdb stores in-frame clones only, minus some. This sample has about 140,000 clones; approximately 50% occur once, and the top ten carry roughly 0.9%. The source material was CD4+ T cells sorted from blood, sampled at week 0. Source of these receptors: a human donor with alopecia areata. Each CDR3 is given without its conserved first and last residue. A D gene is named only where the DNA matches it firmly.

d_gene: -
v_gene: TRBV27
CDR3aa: ASSPATDESAYEQY

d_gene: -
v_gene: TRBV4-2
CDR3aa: ASSLKRGVGVGTDTQY

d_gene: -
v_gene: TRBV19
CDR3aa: ASSIKVATSGANVLT

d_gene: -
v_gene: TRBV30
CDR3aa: AWRRTGANVLT

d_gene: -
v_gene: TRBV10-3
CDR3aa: AISESAGHGYT

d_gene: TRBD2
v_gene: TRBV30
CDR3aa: AWSVPPGLANTDTQY

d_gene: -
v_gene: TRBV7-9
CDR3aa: ASSILTPRRETQY

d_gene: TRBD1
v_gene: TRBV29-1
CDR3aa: SVAGTAYEQY

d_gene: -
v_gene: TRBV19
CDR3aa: ASSPRGPYEQY

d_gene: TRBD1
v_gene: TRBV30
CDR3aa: AWRKTRDRTNYGYT

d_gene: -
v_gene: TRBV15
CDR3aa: ATSRERARGQPQH

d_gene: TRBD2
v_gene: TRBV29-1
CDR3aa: SGKLAGTYNEQF

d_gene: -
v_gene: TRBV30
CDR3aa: AWRDTAVTYEQY

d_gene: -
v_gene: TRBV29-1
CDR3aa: SVEGQPTGELF

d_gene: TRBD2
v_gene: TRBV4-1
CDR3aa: ASSQVGLAYEQY

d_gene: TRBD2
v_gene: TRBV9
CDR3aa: ASSELAGPYNEQF

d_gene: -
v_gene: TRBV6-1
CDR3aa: ATTQVNNQPQH

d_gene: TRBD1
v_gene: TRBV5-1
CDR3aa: ASSSRDRLNTGELF

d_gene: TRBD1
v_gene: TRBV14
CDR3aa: ASSQQPTGPVF

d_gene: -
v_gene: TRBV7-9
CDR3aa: ASSLKFIDRNEQF

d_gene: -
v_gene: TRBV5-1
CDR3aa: ASSLSSRTQETQY

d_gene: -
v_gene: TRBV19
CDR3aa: ASSIEEGETQY

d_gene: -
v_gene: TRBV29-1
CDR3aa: SVGQGNTIY

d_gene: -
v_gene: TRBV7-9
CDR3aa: ASSPRGYSGNTIY

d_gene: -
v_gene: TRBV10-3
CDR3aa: ATGQEFSGNTIY

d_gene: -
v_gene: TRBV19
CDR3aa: ASRDSLAEAF

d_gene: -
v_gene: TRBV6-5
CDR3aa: ASRSLAKNIQY

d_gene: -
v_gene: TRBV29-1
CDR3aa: SVERGGHTGELF

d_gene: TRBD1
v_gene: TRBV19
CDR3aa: ASRAEGQGNYGYT

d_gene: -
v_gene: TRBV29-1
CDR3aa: SLAFFSRDPQGGHNEQF